The 21 T cell receptor beta chains below all came from one sample that was sequenced in a study of tumor-infiltrating lymphocytes in oesophageal squamous cell carcinoma (dated by TCRdb to about 2016). The receptor library was made with PCR. The instrument was an Illumina HiSeq 2000. TCRdb passed the public sequencing reads through fastp at Q25 and MiXCR, retaining productive beta sequences. CDR3 protein sequences are deduplicated, and each keeps its most common genes and DNA. This sample gives 10,000 to 15,000 distinct CDR3 sequences in total; about 55% of them show up just once. Of the sample, roughly 27% falls within the top ten clones. Sequencing was carried out using esophageal tumor tissue. The receptors here all came from a female donor with esophageal squamous cell carcinoma.

Of note for this clonotype: The conserved phenylalanine or tryptophan normally closing the CDR3 is absent here, so this likely arose from a read error. Because the CDR3's place on the DNA is in doubt, the DNA is left out and the CDR3 is given as listed by TCRdb. V gene TRBV7-6 combines with J gene TRBJ2-3; the D call in the table, TRBD1, was not verified against the DNA. Germline V gives CDR1 SGHVS, CDR2 FNYEAQ. With termini counted, the CDR3 has 17 amino acids. The CDR3 is CASSLQGGQYNEQFFGP.

In its sample, this clonotype was seen a few times. V and J are TRBV7-4 and TRBJ2-1, with 7 bases lining up with TRBD2. V shed 3 bases, J shed 8 bases, and the junction held 10 bases outside the gene matches. CDR1 is SGHVT, CDR2 SQSDAQ, per germline. The CDR3 has 15 amino acids. CDR3 in amino acids: CASSFYGEGSYEQFF. CDR3 DNA sequence: TGTGCCAGCAGCTTCTACGGGGAGGGCAGCTATGAGCAGTTCTTC.

Many counts were recorded for this clonotype. CDR3 residues: CASSQGLGVVETQYF. CDR3 bases: TGTGCCAGCAGCCAGGGGTTGGGGGTCGTGGAGACCCAGTACTTC. The V gene is TRBV14, the J gene TRBJ2-5; D may correspond to TRBD1 or TRBD2 (5 bases each). This CDR3 is built from 15 residues. V shed 3 bases and J shed 5 bases, with 16 bases lying between them. Germline CDR1 SGHDN, CDR2 FVKESK.

The CDR3 loop reads CASSGLAGYNEQFF. In DNA form, the CDR3 reads TGTGCCAGCAGTGGGTTAGCGGGGTACAATGAGCAGTTCTTC. The rearrangement joins TRBV28 to TRBJ2-1, with 8 bases matching TRBD2. Germline V gives CDR1 MDHEN, CDR2 SYDVKM. The CDR3 sequence is 14 residues long. J was trimmed by 4 bases and V by 5 bases; bases with no gene match: 4.

This clonotype appeared a single time. The chain recombines TRBV7-3 with TRBJ2-7; D perhaps matches TRBD2 (6 bases). The end of the DNA fits TRBJ2-1 better, so the J call may be wrong. The CDR3 loop spans 13 amino acids. Germline lookup yields CDR1 SGHTA and CDR2 FQGTGA. The CDR3 DNA follows: TGTGCCAGCAGCTTAGGAGGGGTCGGCGAGCAGTTCTTC. It specifies CASSLGGVGEQFF.

This clonotype has ten or more counts. The J gene is TRBJ2-2, the V gene TRBV6-2 or TRBV6-3; 9 nucleotides match TRBD1. With 7 bases clipped from V and 5 bases from J, the junction kept 14 bases outside the gene matches. The germline V gene has CDR1 MNHEY and CDR2 SVGEGT. The length of the CDR3 is 17 residues. CDR3 DNA sequence: TGTGCCAGCAATTATGTTACAGGGGGCGCGGAGACCGGGGAGCTGTTTTTT. This sequence encodes CASNYVTGGAETGELFF.

This clonotype was seen many times. One end of the junction is discordant with germline, which a read error may explain. The V gene is TRBV6-4, the J gene TRBJ1-5; 8 bases map to TRBD1. Looked up from germline, CDR1 is MRHNA and CDR2 is SNTAGT. The CDR3 consists of 9 residues. The CDR3 here is CAIPPGQAF. The CDR3 DNA is TGTGCCATTCCGCCGGGACAGGCTTTT.

CDR3 DNA sequence: TGTGCCAGCGGAATCTCGGGACACCAAGAGACCCAGTACTTC. This encodes CASGISGHQETQYF. This chain links TRBV6-1 with TRBJ2-5; D is tentatively TRBD1 or TRBD2 (5 bases each). The germline V gene encodes CDR1 MNHNS and CDR2 SASEGT. The CDR3 is 14 amino acids. V lost 8 bases, J lost 0 bases, and 13 bases lay in between.

This clonotype was picked up a small number of times. J is TRBJ2-6 and V is TRBV12-3 or TRBV12-4, with a possible D match to TRBD2 (5 bases). The end of the DNA aligns better with TRBJ2-7, so the J call may be wrong. The CDR3 extends over 13 amino acids. Here the CDR3 reads CASSLAVRREQYF. In DNA, the CDR3 is TGTGCCAGCAGTTTAGCAGTTCGGAGGGAGCAGTACTTC.

The CDR3, as DNA: TGTGCCAGCAAATACCGACAGGGCCCAGATACGCAGTATTTT. Translation: CASKYRQGPDTQYF. The chain carries TRBV12-3 or TRBV12-4 and TRBJ2-3; 7 bases are a match to TRBD1. The CDR3 loop spans 14 amino acids. The V gene end was trimmed by 7 bases and the J gene end by 4 bases; junction bases not matched to a gene: 8.

The chain links TRBV7-8 to TRBJ2-2; TRBD2 matches at 13 bases. From germline, CDR1 is SGHVS and CDR2 FQNEAQ. J lost 5 bases, V lost 0 bases, and 6 bases had no gene match. CDR3 length: 18 residues. The CDR3 is CASSLAGGTSGVTGELFF. Written as DNA, the CDR3 is TGTGCCAGCAGCTTAGCGGGGGGGACTAGCGGGGTGACCGGGGAGCTGTTTTTT.

As concerns this clonotype: No conserved phenylalanine or tryptophan is present at the end of the CDR3, so a read error is the likely explanation. The DNA is omitted, as the CDR3 cannot be located on it reliably, and the CDR3 follows TCRdb's listing. The rearrangement links TRBV7-6 to TRBJ2-1; the table names TRBD1, a call not compared with the DNA. The CDR3 totals 15 residues, both ends included. Per germline, CDR1 SGHVS and CDR2 FNYEAQ. CDR3 region: CASGQGGNYGYTFGS.

There are many counts of this clonotype. In nucleotides, the CDR3 is TGTGCCAGCAGCTCGGTAAGGACAGGGGGTTCCTACGAGCAGTACTTC. Protein sequence: CASSSVRTGGSYEQYF. The rearrangement links TRBV7-9 to TRBJ2-7; 10 bases align to TRBD1. V was pared by 4 bases and J by 1 base, with 7 bases of the junction left unmatched. CDR1 and CDR2 (germline): SEHNR, FQNEAQ (reference sequence). The CDR3 covers 16 residues.

This clonotype was detected a few times. This chain connects TRBV7-8 to TRBJ2-1, with TRBD1 identical over 9 bases. The end of the DNA aligns better with TRBJ2-7, so the J call may be wrong. Germline-derived CDR1 and CDR2 are SGHVS and FQNEAQ. The CDR3 sequence is 16 residues long. This CDR3 is CASSLEALDRGYEQYF. As DNA, the CDR3 is TGTGCCAGCAGCTTAGAAGCCTTGGACAGGGGTTACGAGCAGTACTTC.

The V gene is TRBV7-8, the J gene TRBJ2-1; 9 bases fit TRBD2. Trimming at V came to 5 bases and at J to 6 bases, leaving 17 bases not matched to a gene. Germline assignment: CDR1 SGHVS and CDR2 FQNEAQ. The CDR3 extends over 18 amino acids. CDR3 loop: CASSLYLVIAGDTNEQFF. The CDR3, as DNA: TGTGCCAGCAGCCTATACCTAGTAATAGCGGGAGATACCAATGAGCAGTTCTTC.

A note on this clonotype: This may come from a read error, since a much larger clone is one base off. The rearrangement joins TRBV6-6 to TRBJ1-1; 8 positions match TRBD2. The J call is doubtful: the DNA matches TRBJ2-7 better. The V gene's germline CDR1 is MNHNY and CDR2 SVGAGI (reference sequence). This CDR3 region has 16 residues. CDR3 residues: CASSDASGGHPYEQYF. Here the CDR3 DNA reads TGTGCCAGCAGTGATGCCAGCGGGGGCCATCCATACGAGCAGTACTTC.

This chain links TRBV7-2 with TRBJ2-1; D perhaps matches TRBD1 (5 bases). The J call could be wrong; TRBJ2-7 is a better fit for the DNA end. This CDR3 is 14 amino acids long. Looked up from germline, CDR1 is SGHTA and CDR2 is FQGNSA. DNA of the CDR3: TGTGCCAGCAGCTCGAAGGCAGGGTCCTACGAGCAGTACTTC. Residues: CASSSKAGSYEQYF.

This clonotype was recorded once. The rearrangement links TRBV12-3 or TRBV12-4 to TRBJ2-7, with no clear D. The J call may be in error: the DNA end matches TRBJ2-5 better. The CDR3 has 12 residues. This CDR3 reads CASSGHQETQYF. The CDR3 coding sequence is TGTGCCAGCAGTGGACACCAAGAGACCCAGTACTTC.

The chain recombines TRBV7-2 with TRBJ2-1; TRBD1 matches 9 bases. Germline V gene sequence: CDR1 SGHTA, CDR2 FQGNSA. CDR3 size: 15 residues. J lost 4 bases, V lost 1 base, and 2 bases had no gene match. The CDR3: CASSLEQGAYNEQFF. The CDR3, as DNA: TGTGCCAGCAGCTTAGAACAGGGGGCGTACAATGAGCAGTTCTTC.

The genes are TRBV7-2 and TRBJ2-7; 7 nucleotides agree with TRBD1. The J call may not be correct, given that the DNA end is closer to TRBJ1-2. Per germline, CDR1 SGHTA and CDR2 FQGNSA. The CDR3 runs to 12 residues. CDR3: CASSLADRGYTF. The CDR3 coding sequence is TGTGCCAGCAGCTTAGCGGACAGGGGCTACACCTTC.

V and J are TRBV6-6 and TRBJ2-6; 8 nucleotides match TRBD2. Germline assignment: CDR1 MNHNY and CDR2 SVGAGI (reference sequence). CDR3 length equals 18 residues. J was trimmed by 2 bases and V by 2 bases; bases with no gene match: 8. This CDR3 reads CASSYRLARTTGANVLTF. The CDR3 DNA reads as TGTGCCAGCAGTTACCGACTAGCGAGGACTACTGGGGCCAACGTCCTGACTTTC.